Reported below is one T cell receptor beta chain. This entry belongs to a study of blood T cell repertoires in COVID-19. Turning to the study itself: T cells, B-cell-depleted T cells, or PBMCs provided the cDNA or gDNA that served as material.

In the authors' methods: Scientists estimated how many nucleated cells there were by amplifying reference gene primers. Here immunoSEQ multiplex PCR was the method, and the copy in TCRdb shows in-frame clones only, minus some. Clone size and the V and J calls come from that table; the DNA yielded D and trimming. Among over 450,000 clones, 80% to 90% were seen once, and the ten largest hold roughly 0.9%. Looked up from germline, CDR1 is KGHSH and CDR2 is LQKENI. This CDR3 comprises 15 residues. V gave up 3 bases and J gave up 5 bases; unmatched junction bases: 5. Sequenced input: peripheral blood. This clonotype was obtained from a man between 18 and 29 years old with COVID-19, enrolled during active disease. The chain carries TRBV18 and TRBJ2-2; 8 bases map to TRBD1. CDR3 sequence reads: CASSPDRVNTGELFF. The CDR3 DNA is TGTGCCAGCTCACCGGACAGGGTTAATACCGGGGAGCTGTTTTTT.